This T cell receptor beta chain comes out of a study of lung T cells in sarcoidosis with Löfgren's syndrome. Study-level information: In sarcoidosis, CD4+ T cells accumulate in bronchoalveolar lavage fluid. Analyses focused on Löfgren's syndrome patients.

TCRdb reanalysed the reads using MiXCR and keeps one entry per CDR3 protein. The sample has roughly 3,000 distinct CDR3 sequences, 25% to 35% seen once. The CDR3 extends over 16 amino acids. Looked up from germline, CDR1 is MNHNY and CDR2 is SVGAGI (reference sequence). Trimming removed 0 bases from V and 0 bases from J, with 11 bases in between. By share, this clonotype ranks as medium-sized. Its target is not known. Study conclusions and caveats: Versus controls, Löfgren's syndrome patients reportedly showed TRAV12-1 and TRBV2 as most expanded. TRAV12-1 preferentially paired with TRBV2, with homologous CDR3s.

The chain uses TRBV6-6 and TRBJ1-1; D is uncertain. The source of this sequence is a human donor with sarcoidosis (Löfgren's syndrome or another form), or a control subject (not recorded which). The sequencing input was CD4+ T cells from bronchoalveolar lavage. The CDR3 nucleotides read TGTGCCAGCAGTTACTCCGGGCAGCCCCTGAACACTGAAGCTTTCTTT. Residues: CASSYSGQPLNTEAFF.